This TCR beta chain was identified during a study of beta chain features in type 1 diabetes. Regarding the study as a whole: Across all four CD4+ subsets, people with type 1 diabetes showed modestly shorter TCRB CDR3s.

Trimming took off 4 bases at V and 3 bases at J, with 11 bases between the two ends. From germline, CDR1 is SGHNT and CDR2 YENEEA. The CDR3 contains 14 residues. One heparinised blood draw averaging approximately 100 mL was given by each donor. Expressed TCRB transcripts got sequenced, as all isolated RNA was reverse transcribed. Data came from immunoSEQ multiplex PCR; TCRdb stores just in-frame clones and leaves some out. The sample lists fewer than 350,000 clones, 15% seen once, with around 0.015% in the top ten. This clone was seen only a few times. Its matching antigen is unknown. The clonotype originates from a man aged 18-30 years with type 1 diabetes. J is TRBJ2-3 and V is TRBV11-3, with D maybe TRBD1 (5 bases). The sample comprised naive CD4+ T cells from blood. CDR3 sequence (DNA): TGTGCCAGCAGCTGGGGCAGACCTACAGATACGCAGTATTTT. This gives the protein CASSWGRPTDTQYF.